The rows below give T cell receptor beta chains drawn from one sample of a study of cytomegalovirus exposure and HLA in healthy donors. The data were produced by immunoSEQ multiplex PCR, yet TCRdb's version contains in-frame clones alone and is incomplete. This sample has over 110,000 clones, with about four fifths found just once. Input material: PBMCs. The receptors derive from a woman between 40 and 50 years old in good health and CMV-seropositive. The CDR3 runs from the conserved cysteine through the conserved F or W. The order of the fields is CDR3 DNA, CDR3 protein, D gene, J gene, V gene. The D gene is left open where the match is weak.

CDR3 DNA: TGTGCCAGTAGTATAGGAGACTCCTACGAGCAGTACTTC; CDR3 protein: CASSIGDSYEQYF; D gene: .; J gene: TRBJ2-7; V gene: TRBV19
CDR3 DNA: TGTGCCAGCAGTGCAGACAGGGGGACCGGGGAGCTGTTTTTT; CDR3 protein: CASSADRGTGELFF; D gene: TRBD1; J gene: TRBJ2-2; V gene: TRBV6-4
CDR3 DNA: TGTGCCAGCAGGGGACAGGGTGACACTGAAGCTTTCTTT; CDR3 protein: CASRGQGDTEAFF; D gene: TRBD1; J gene: TRBJ1-1; V gene: TRBV2
CDR3 DNA: TGCGCCAGCAGCAGGTCGACAGGAGGCACTGAAGCTTTCTTT; CDR3 protein: CASSRSTGGTEAFF; D gene: .; J gene: TRBJ1-1; V gene: TRBV5-1
CDR3 DNA: TGTGCCATCAGAGACAGTCCCAATGAAAAACTGTTTTTT; CDR3 protein: CAIRDSPNEKLFF; D gene: .; J gene: TRBJ1-4; V gene: TRBV10-3
CDR3 DNA: TGCAAGTCTGGGACTAGCAATGAGCAGTTCTTC; CDR3 protein: CKSGTSNEQFF; D gene: TRBD2; J gene: TRBJ2-1; V gene: TRBV20-1
CDR3 DNA: TGTGCCAGCATGGTCGGAGCCTACGAGCAGTACTTC; CDR3 protein: CASMVGAYEQYF; D gene: .; J gene: TRBJ2-7; V gene: TRBV2
CDR3 DNA: TGTGCCATCACCCGGGACAGTTACAATGAGCAGTTCTTC; CDR3 protein: CAITRDSYNEQFF; D gene: TRBD1; J gene: TRBJ2-1; V gene: TRBV10-3
CDR3 DNA: TGTGCCACCCTGAGTGGTACAGATACGCAGTATTTT; CDR3 protein: CATLSGTDTQYF; D gene: .; J gene: TRBJ2-3; V gene: TRBV10-3
CDR3 DNA: TGTGCCAGCAGCTTACAGGGATCTTTCTTT; CDR3 protein: CASSLQGSFF; D gene: .; J gene: TRBJ1-1; V gene: TRBV7-2